This T cell receptor beta chain stems from a study of T-cell memory formation after mild COVID-19. Germline values: CDR1 LGHNA, CDR2 YSLEER. This CDR3 has 16 amino acids. V lost 2 bases to trimming and J lost 2 bases, with 10 bases between them. 5'RACE primed from the constant segment yielded TCR alpha and TCR beta cDNA libraries bearing sample barcodes and UMIs. MiXCR, applied by TCRdb to the 5' RACE reads, yields one record per CDR3 protein. This sample carries 250,000 to 350,000 distinct CDR3 sequences, 13% to 15% of them seen once, and the ten largest clones take around 20%. General study results and limits: Among CD4+ contracting clones, most were CM and EM, and CD8+ ones EMRA. Certain responding clones were present in pre-infection memory, suggesting participation of cross-reactive memory.

This clonotype was counted between two and nine times. What it binds is not known. The sequenced sample was PBMCs or a T cell subset sorted from them (not recorded which). The TCR was taken from a man aged 18-30 years who had mild COVID-19 (a few samples of this study predate the infection). Cell type and time point are not known. V usage is TRBV4-3 and J usage is TRBJ2-6, with D perhaps matching TRBD1 (5 bases). Here the CDR3 reads CASSQYQGPGANVLTF. CDR3 coding DNA: TGCGCCAGCAGCCAATATCAGGGCCCTGGGGCCAACGTCCTGACTTTC.